Described below is a single TCR beta chain sequence and its context. The antigen remains unidentified. These data originate in a study of OX40 agonist ivuxolimab in advanced cancers. Whole-study context: The treatment was a fully human IgG2 OX40 agonist, ivuxolimab. The diagnoses of dose-escalation patients were hepatocellular carcinoma, melanoma, renal cell or head and neck cancer. Whole-study results and caveats: The average count of expanded clones was higher among CD8+ T cells than among CD4+.

Method: immunoSEQ multiplex PCR; TCRdb's copy keeps in-frame clones and lacks some. The sample comprises 45,000 to 50,000 clones, roughly 90% of which are singletons, and approximately 12% rests with the top ten. Deletions cut 7 bases from V and 1 base from J, with 7 bases between. The CDR3 runs 12 residues. In germline, CDR1 is MNHEY, CDR2 SVGAGI. The chain combines TRBV6-5 with TRBJ1-1, with D uncertain. The material sequenced was CD4+ or CD8+ T cells sorted from blood, taken in a trial of the OX40 agonist ivuxolimab. This TCR derives from an adult with an advanced solid tumor such as melanoma, head and neck, liver or kidney cancer. In DNA form, the CDR3 reads TGTGCCAGCACGTCCGCGAACACTGAAGCTTTCTTT. Its translation: CASTSANTEAFF.